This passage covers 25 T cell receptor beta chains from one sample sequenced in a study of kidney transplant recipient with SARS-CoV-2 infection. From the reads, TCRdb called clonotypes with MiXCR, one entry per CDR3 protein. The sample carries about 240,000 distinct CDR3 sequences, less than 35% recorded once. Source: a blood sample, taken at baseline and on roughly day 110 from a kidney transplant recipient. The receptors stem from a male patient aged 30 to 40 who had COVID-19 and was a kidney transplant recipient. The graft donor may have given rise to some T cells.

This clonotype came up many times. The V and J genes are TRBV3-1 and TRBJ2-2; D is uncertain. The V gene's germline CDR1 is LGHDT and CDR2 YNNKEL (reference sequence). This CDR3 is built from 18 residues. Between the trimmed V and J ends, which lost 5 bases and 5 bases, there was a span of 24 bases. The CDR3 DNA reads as TGTGCCAGCAGCGTAAGAAATCCCATTTCAGGCTTGACCGGGGAGCTGTTTTTT. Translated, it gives CASSVRNPISGLTGELFF.

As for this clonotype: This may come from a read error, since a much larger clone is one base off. In DNA, the CDR3 is TGTGCCAACAGTAGGCTACCCTCTATGCGAAAGACCTATGGCTACACCTTC. This encodes CANSRLPSMRKTYGYTF. This chain connects TRBV6-1 to TRBJ1-2; no firm D call. The length of the CDR3 is 17 residues. The germline V gene encodes CDR1 MNHNS and CDR2 SASEGT.

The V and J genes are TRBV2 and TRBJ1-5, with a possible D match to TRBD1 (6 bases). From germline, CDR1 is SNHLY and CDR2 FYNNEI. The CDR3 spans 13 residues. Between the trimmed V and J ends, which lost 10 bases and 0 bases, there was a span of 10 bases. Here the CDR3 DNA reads TGTGCCAACAAGGGGGGTAGCAATCAGCCCCAGCATTTT. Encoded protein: CANKGGSNQPQHF. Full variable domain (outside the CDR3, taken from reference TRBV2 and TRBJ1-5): EPEVTQTPSHQVTQMGQEVILRCVPISNHLYFYWYRQILGQKVEFLVSFYNNEISEKSEIFDDQFSVERPDGSNFTLKIRSTKLEDSAMYFCANKGGSNQPQHFGDGTRLSIL.

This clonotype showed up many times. The CDR3 coding sequence is TGTGCCAGCCGGGAGGGCCCCTACGAGCAGTACTTC. Amino acid sequence: CASREGPYEQYF. The chain is built from TRBV28 and TRBJ2-7; TRBD2 matches 8 bases. CDR3 size: 12 residues. Germline assignment: CDR1 MDHEN and CDR2 SYDVKM. Trimming removed 8 bases from V and 2 bases from J; junction bases left unmatched: 2.

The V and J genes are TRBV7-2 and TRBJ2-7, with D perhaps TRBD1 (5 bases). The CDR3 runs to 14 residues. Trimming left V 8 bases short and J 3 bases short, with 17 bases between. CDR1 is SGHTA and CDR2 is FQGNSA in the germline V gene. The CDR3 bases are TGTGCCAGCGGCCTAATGACAGAGATCTACGAGCAGTACTTC. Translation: CASGLMTEIYEQYF.

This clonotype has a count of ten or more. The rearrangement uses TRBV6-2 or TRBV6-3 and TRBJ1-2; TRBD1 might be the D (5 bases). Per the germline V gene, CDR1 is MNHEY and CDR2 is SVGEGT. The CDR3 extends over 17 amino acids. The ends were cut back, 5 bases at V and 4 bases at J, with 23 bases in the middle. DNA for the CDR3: TGTGCCAGCAGTGGGGCGTACTGCATCGGAAAGACCTATGGCTACACCTTC. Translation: CASSGAYCIGKTYGYTF.

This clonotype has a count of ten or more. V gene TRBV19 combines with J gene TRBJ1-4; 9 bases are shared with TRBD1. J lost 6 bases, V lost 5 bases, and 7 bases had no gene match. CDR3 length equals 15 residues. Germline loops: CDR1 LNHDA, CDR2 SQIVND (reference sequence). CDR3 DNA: TGTGCCAGTAGTTCACAGGGGGCAGAGGATGAAAAACTGTTTTTT. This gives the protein CASSSQGAEDEKLFF.

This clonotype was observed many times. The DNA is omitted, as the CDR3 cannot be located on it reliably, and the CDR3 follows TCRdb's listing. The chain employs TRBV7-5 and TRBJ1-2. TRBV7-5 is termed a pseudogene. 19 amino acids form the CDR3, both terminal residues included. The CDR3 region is CISVPEMEAEVGKTYGYTF.

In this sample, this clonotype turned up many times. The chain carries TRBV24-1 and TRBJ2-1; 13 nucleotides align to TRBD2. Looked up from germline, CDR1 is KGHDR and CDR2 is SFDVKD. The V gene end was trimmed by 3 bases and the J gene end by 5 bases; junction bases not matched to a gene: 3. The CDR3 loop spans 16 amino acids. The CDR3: CATSDPGTSGNNEQFF. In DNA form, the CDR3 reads TGTGCCACCAGTGATCCGGGGACTAGCGGGAACAATGAGCAGTTCTTC.

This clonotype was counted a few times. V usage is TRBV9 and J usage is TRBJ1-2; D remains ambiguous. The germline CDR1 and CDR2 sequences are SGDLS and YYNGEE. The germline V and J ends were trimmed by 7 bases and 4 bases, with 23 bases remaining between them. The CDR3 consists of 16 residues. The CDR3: CASLVGYSRKTYGYTF. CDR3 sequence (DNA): TGTGCCAGCCTTGTTGGGTACTCAAGAAAGACCTATGGCTACACCTTC.

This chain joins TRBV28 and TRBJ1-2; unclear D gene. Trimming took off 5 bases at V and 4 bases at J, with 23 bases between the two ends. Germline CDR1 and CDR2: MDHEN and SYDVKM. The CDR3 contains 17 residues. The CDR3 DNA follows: TGTGCCAGCAGTCTGGTAATTCCTTGGCGAAAGACCTATGGCTACACCTTC. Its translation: CASSLVIPWRKTYGYTF.

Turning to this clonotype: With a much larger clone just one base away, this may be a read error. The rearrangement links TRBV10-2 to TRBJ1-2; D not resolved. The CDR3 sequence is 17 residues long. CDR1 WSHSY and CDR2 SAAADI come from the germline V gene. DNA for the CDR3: TGCGCCAGCAGTATCCCAACCACTTCTAGAAAGACCTATGGCCACACCTTC. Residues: CASSIPTTSRKTYGHTF.

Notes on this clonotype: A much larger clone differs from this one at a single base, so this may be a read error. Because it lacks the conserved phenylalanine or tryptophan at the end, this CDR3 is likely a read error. The CDR3 protein is CASSQEQGETEAFL. The CDR3 nucleotides are TGTGCCAGCAGCCAAGAACAGGGGGAGACTGAAGCTTTCCTT. V is TRBV3-1 and J is TRBJ1-1; 8 bases match TRBD1. The V and J ends lost 0 bases and 5 bases, in that order; junction bases with no gene match: 2. The CDR3 is made up of 14 amino acids. Germline-derived CDR1 and CDR2 are LGHDT and YNNKEL (reference sequence).

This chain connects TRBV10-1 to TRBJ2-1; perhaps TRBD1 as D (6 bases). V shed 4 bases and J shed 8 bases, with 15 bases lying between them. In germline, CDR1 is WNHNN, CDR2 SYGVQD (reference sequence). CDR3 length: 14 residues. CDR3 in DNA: TGCGCCAGCAGTGCAGGGGCCACAAGCGATGAGCAGTTCTTC. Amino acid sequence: CASSAGATSDEQFF.

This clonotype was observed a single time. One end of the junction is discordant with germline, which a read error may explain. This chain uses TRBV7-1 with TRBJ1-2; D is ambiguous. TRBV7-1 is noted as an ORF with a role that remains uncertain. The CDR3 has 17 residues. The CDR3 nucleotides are TGTGCCAGCAGCTGGTCTAATCACGAGGGAAAGACCTATGGCTACGCCTTC. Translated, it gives CASSWSNHEGKTYGYAF.

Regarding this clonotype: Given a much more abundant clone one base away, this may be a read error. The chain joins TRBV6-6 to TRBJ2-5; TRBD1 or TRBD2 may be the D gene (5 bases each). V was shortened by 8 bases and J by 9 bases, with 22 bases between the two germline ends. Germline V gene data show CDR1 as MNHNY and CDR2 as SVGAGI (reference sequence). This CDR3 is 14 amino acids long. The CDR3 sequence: CASFPYGAGLAQYF. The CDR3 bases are TGTGCCAGCTTCCCCTACGGGGCAGGGCTAGCCCAGTACTTC.

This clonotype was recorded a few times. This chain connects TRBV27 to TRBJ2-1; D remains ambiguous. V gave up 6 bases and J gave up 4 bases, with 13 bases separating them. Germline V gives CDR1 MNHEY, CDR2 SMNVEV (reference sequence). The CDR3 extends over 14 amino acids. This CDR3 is CASRIIPEYNEQFF. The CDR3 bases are TGTGCCAGCAGAATAATCCCCGAATACAATGAGCAGTTCTTC.

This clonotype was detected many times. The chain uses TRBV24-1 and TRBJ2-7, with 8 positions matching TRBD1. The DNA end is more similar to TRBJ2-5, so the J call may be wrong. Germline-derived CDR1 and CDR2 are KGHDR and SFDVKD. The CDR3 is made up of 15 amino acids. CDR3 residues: CATSEDGQGMETQYF. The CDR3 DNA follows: TGTGCCACCAGTGAGGATGGACAGGGCATGGAGACCCAGTACTTC.

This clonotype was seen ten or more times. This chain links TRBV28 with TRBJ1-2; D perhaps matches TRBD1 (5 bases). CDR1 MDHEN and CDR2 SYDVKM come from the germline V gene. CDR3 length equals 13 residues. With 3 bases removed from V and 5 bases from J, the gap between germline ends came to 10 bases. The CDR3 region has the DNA TGTGCCAGCAGTTTCCCAGGGAAGTATGGCTACACCTTC. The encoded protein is CASSFPGKYGYTF.

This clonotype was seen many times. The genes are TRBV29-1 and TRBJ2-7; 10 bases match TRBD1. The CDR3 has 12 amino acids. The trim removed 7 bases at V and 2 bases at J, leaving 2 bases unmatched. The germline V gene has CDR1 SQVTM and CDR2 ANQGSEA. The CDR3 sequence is CSAGTGAYEQYF. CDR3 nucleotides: TGCAGCGCCGGGACAGGGGCCTACGAGCAGTACTTC.

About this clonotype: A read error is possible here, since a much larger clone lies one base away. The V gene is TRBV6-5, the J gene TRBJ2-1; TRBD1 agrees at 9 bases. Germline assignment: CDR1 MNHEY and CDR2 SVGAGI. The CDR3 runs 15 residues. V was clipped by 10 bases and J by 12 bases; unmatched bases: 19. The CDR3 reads CATGEQGARAWGQFF. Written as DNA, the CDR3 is TGTGCCACGGGAGAACAGGGGGCGCGGGCTTGGGGGCAGTTCTTC.

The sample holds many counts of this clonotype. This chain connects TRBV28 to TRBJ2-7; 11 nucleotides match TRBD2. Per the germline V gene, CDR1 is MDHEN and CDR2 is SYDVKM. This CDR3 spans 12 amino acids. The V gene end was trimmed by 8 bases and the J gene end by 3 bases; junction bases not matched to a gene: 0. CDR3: CASGTSGYEQYF. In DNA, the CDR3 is TGTGCCAGCGGGACTAGCGGCTACGAGCAGTACTTC.

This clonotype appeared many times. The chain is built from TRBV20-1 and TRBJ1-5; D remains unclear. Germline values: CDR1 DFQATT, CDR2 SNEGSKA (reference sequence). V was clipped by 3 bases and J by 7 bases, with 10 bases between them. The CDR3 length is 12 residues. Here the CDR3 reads CSASDGIQPQHF. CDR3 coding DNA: TGCAGTGCTAGTGATGGAATCCAGCCCCAGCATTTT.

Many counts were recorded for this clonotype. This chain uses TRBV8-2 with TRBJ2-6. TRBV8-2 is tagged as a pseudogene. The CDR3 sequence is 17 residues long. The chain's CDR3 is CGRIGRITQSRANVLTF. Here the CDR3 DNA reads TGTGGCAGGATAGGTAGGATAACACAAAGTCGGGCCAACGTCCTGACTTTC.

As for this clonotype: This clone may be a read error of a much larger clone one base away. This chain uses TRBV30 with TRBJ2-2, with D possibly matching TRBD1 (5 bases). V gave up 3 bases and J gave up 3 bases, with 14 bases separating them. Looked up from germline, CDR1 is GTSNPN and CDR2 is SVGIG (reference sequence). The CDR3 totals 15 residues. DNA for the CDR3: TGTGCCTGGAGCAGACAGAGATCTTACACCGGGGAGCTGTTTTTT. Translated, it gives CAWSRQRSYTGELFF.